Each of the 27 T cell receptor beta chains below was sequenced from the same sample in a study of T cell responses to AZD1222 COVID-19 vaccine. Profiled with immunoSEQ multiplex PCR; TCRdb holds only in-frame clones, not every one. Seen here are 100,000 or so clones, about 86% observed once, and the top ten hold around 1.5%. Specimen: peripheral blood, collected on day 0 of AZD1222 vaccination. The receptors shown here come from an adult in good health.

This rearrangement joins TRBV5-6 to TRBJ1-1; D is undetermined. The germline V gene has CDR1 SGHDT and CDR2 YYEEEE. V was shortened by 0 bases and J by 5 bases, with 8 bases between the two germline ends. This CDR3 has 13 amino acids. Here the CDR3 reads CASSLDTVTEAFF. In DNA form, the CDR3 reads TGTGCCAGCAGCTTGGATACGGTTACTGAAGCTTTCTTT.

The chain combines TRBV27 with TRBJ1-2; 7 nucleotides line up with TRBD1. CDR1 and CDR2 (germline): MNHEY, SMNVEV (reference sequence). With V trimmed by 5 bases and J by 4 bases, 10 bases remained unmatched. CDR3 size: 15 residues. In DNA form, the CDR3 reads TGTGCCAGCAGTATCTCAGGACAGGCGATCTATGGCTACACCTTC. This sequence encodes CASSISGQAIYGYTF.

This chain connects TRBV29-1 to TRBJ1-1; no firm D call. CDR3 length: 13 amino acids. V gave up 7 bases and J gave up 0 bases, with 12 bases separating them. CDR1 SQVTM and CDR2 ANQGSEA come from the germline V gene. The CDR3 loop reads CSACGFMNTEAFF. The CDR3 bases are TGCAGCGCCTGCGGGTTTATGAACACTGAAGCTTTCTTT.

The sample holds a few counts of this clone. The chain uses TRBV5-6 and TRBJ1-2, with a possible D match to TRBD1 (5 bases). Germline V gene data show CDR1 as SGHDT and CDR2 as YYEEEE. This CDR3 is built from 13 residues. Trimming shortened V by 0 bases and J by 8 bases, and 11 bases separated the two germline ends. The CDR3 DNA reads TGTGCCAGCAGCTTGGGGACAAGAGGCGGCTACACCTTC. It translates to CASSLGTRGGYTF.

The CDR3: CSVGTVLRTEAFF. Written as DNA, the CDR3 is TGCAGCGTTGGAACAGTCTTGCGAACTGAAGCTTTCTTT. The chain uses TRBV29-1 and TRBJ1-1; D not certain. CDR1 SQVTM and CDR2 ANQGSEA come from the germline V gene. Trimming removed 4 bases from V and 5 bases from J, with 14 bases in between. The CDR3 extends over 13 amino acids.

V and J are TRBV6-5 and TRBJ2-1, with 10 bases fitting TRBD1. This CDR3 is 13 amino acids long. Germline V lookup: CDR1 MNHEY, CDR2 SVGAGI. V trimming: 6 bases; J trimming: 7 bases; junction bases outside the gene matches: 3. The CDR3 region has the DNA TGTGCCAGCAGGGGGGACAGGGGAAATGAGCAGTTCTTC. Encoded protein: CASRGDRGNEQFF.

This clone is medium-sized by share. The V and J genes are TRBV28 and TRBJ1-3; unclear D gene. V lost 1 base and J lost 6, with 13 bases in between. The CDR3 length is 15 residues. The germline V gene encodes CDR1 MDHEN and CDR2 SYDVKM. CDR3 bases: TGTGCCAGCAGTTTATCCGGCGGATCCACAAACACCATATATTTT. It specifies CASSLSGGSTNTIYF.

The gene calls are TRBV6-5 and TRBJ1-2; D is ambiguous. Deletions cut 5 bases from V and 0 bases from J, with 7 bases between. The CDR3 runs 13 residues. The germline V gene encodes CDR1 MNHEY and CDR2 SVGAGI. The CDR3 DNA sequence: TGTGCCAGCAGTCACCAGTCTAACTATGGCTACACCTTC. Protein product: CASSHQSNYGYTF.

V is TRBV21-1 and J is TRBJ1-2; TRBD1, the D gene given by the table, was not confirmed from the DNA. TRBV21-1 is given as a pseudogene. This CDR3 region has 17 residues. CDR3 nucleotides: TGTGCCAGCAGCCTCCTTGGGCGGACAGGAGGCCACTATGGCTACACCTTC. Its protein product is CASSLLGRTGGHYGYTF.

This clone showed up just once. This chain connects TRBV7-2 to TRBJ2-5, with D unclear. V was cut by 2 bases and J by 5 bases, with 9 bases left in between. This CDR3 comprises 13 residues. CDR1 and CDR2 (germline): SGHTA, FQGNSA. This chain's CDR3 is CASSLKWSETQYF. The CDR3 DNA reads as TGTGCCAGCAGCTTAAAATGGAGCGAGACCCAGTACTTC.

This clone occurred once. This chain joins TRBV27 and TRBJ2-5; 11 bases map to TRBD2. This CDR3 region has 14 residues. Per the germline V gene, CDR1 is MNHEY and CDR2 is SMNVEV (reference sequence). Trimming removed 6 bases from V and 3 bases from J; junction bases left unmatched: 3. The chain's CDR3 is CASRTSGAEETQYF. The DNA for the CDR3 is TGTGCCAGCAGGACTAGCGGGGCGGAAGAGACCCAGTACTTC.

The DNA for the CDR3 is TGTGCCAGCAGTTACTCGCCTAGCGGTTCCTACAATGAGCAGTTCTTC. Amino acid sequence: CASSYSPSGSYNEQFF. The chain recombines TRBV6-2 or TRBV6-3 with TRBJ2-1, with 7 bases aligning to TRBD2. The CDR3 length is 16 residues. Germline lookup yields CDR1 MNHEY and CDR2 SVGEGT. The junction had 3 bases not matched to a gene; V was cut back by 0 bases and J by 1 base.

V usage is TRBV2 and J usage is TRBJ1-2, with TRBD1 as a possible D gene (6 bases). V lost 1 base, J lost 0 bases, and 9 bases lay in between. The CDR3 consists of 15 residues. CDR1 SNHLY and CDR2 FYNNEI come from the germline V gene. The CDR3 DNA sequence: TGTGCCAGCAGTGAAGACAGGGCCTCTAACTATGGCTACACCTTC. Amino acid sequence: CASSEDRASNYGYTF.

The DNA for the CDR3 is TGTGCCACCAGTGAGATGTGGGGGGAGCAGTACTTC. Its protein product is CATSEMWGEQYF. The chain employs TRBV24-1 and TRBJ2-7; tentatively, D is TRBD1 or TRBD2 (5 bases each). CDR1 is KGHDR and CDR2 is SFDVKD in the germline V gene. With 4 bases removed from V and 7 bases from J, the gap between germline ends came to 10 bases. The CDR3 has 12 amino acids.

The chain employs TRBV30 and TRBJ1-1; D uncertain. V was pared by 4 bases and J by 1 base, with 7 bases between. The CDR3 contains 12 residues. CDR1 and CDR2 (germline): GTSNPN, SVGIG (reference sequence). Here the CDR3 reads CAWKQENTEAFF. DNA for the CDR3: TGTGCCTGGAAGCAAGAGAACACTGAAGCTTTCTTT.

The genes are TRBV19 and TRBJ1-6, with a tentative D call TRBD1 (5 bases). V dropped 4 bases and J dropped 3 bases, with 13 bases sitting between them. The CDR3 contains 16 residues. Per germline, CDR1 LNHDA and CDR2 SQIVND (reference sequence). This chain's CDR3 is CASSTAGADYNSPLHF. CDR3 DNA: TGTGCCAGTAGTACAGCCGGGGCCGACTATAATTCACCCCTCCACTTT.

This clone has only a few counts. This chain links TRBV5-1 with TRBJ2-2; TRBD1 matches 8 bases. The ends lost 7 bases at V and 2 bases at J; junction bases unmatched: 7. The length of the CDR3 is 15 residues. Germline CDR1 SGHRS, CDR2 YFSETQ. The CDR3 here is CASLQGGQNTGELFF. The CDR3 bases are TGCGCCAGCCTACAGGGGGGACAAAACACCGGGGAGCTGTTTTTT.

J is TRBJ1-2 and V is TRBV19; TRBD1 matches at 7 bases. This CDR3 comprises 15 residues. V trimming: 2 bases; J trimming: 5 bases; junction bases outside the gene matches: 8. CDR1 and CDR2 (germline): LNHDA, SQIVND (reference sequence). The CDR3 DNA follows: TGTGCCAGTAGTATAAGAAGGGGGCGAGGATATGGCTACACCTTC. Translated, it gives CASSIRRGRGYGYTF. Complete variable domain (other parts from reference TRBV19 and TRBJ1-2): DGGITQSPKYLFRKEGQNVTLSCEQNLNHDAMYWYRQDPGQGLRLIYYSQIVNDFQKGDIAEGYSVSREKKESFPLTVTSAQKNPTAFYLCASSIRRGRGYGYTFGSGTRLTVV.

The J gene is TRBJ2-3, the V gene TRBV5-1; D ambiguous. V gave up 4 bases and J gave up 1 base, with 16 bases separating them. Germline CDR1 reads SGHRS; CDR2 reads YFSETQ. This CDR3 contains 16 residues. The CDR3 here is CASSPDSTSGTDTQYF. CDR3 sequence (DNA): TGCGCCAGCAGCCCAGACTCCACTTCAGGCACAGATACGCAGTATTTT.

The CDR3 DNA reads TGTGCCAGCAGCGTAGTAGGAGGGTCGAGCTACACCTTC. As protein: CASSVVGGSSYTF. The rearrangement uses TRBV9 and TRBJ1-2; D gene unclear. V dropped 0 bases and J dropped 9 bases, with 12 bases sitting between them. CDR1 SGDLS and CDR2 YYNGEE come from the germline V gene. This CDR3 comprises 13 residues.

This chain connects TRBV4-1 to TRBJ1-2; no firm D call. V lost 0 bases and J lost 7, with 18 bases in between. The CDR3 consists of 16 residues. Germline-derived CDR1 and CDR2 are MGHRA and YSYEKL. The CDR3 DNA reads TGCGCCAGCAGCCAAGAGGTAAGGACCATCCCATTTGGCTACACCTTC. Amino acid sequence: CASSQEVRTIPFGYTF.

DNA of the CDR3: TGTGCCATCAGCGATCCCCTAGCGGGAGGTCCCTACGAGCAGTACTTC. This gives the protein CAISDPLAGGPYEQYF. The rearrangement joins TRBV10-3 to TRBJ2-7; 11 bases line up with TRBD2. The CDR3 is made up of 16 amino acids. From germline, CDR1 is ENHRY and CDR2 SYGVKD. V shed 6 bases, J shed 2 bases, and the junction held 9 bases outside the gene matches.

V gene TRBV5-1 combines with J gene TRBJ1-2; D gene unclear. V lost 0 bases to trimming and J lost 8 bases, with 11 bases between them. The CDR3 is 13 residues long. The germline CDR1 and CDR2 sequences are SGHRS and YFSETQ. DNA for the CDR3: TGCGCCAGCAGCTTGGAGGCGGGCAGAGGCTACACCTTC. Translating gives CASSLEAGRGYTF.

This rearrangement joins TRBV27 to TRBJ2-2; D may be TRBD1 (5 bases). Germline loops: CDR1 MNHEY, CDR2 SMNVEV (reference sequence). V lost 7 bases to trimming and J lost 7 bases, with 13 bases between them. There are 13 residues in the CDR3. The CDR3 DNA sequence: TGTGCCAGCACCCAGGGTCAGGGCGGGGAGCTGTTTTTT. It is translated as CASTQGQGGELFF.

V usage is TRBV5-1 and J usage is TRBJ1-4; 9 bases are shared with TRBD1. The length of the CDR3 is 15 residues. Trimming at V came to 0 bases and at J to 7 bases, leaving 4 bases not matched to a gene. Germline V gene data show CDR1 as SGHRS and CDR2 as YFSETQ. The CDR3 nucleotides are TGCGCCAGCAGCTTGGAACAGGGGGCAAGTGAAAAACTGTTTTTT. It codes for CASSLEQGASEKLFF.

The CDR3 DNA is TGTGCCAGCAGCTTGGCCAGCCCAACTGAAGCTTTCTTT. It is translated as CASSLASPTEAFF. This chain connects TRBV5-6 to TRBJ1-1, with D hard to call. The V end was cut by 0 bases, the J end by 5 bases, with 8 bases between. The CDR3 loop spans 13 amino acids. Germline CDR1 reads SGHDT; CDR2 reads YYEEEE. Full variable domain (remainder filled in from reference TRBV5-6 and TRBJ1-1): DAGVTQSPTHLIKTRGQQVTLRCSPKSGHDTVSWYQQALGQGPQFIFQYYEEEERQRGNFPDRFSGHQFPNYSSELNVNALLLGDSALYLCASSLASPTEAFFGQGTRLTVV.

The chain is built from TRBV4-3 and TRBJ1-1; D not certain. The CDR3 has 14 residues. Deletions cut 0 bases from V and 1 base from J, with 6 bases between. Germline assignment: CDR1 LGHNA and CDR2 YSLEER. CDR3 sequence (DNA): TGCGCCAGCAGCCAAGATCCCAGGAACACTGAAGCTTTCTTT. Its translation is CASSQDPRNTEAFF.